Listed below are T cell receptor beta chains from one sample, sequenced in a study of OX40 agonist ivuxolimab in advanced cancers. Here immunoSEQ multiplex PCR was the method, and the copy in TCRdb shows in-frame clones only, minus some. The table lists about 50,000 clones, around 89% of them singletons. The sample here was CD4+ or CD8+ T cells sorted from blood, taken in a trial of the OX40 agonist ivuxolimab. The receptors were sampled from an adult with an advanced solid tumor such as melanoma, head and neck, liver or kidney cancer. The CDR3 runs from the conserved cysteine through the conserved F or W. D genes are given only for firm matches. Size tells how often a clone was seen (once, few, many) or the class of an expanded clone, and some rows leave it out.

J gene,V gene,clone size,D gene,CDR3 length,CDR3 protein,CDR3 DNA
TRBJ2-3,TRBV27,.,.,18,CASSSGSSVYFSTDTQYF,TGTGCCAGCAGTTCGGGCAGCTCCGTATATTTTAGCACAGATACGCAGTATTTT
TRBJ2-1,TRBV9,.,.,14,CASSVAPLEDEQFF,TGTGCCAGCAGCGTAGCGCCACTAGAGGATGAGCAGTTCTTC
TRBJ1-1,TRBV6-6,.,.,15,CASSPPGATNTEAFF,TGTGCCAGCAGCCCCCCGGGAGCAACCAACACTGAAGCTTTCTTT
TRBJ1-2,TRBV22-1,.,.,16,CPGRSAGKRESYGYTF,TGTCCTGGGAGAAGCGCTGGAAAGCGAGAAAGCTATGGCTACACCTTC
TRBJ2-5,TRBV6-5,.,TRBD2,11,CACWGGETQYF,TGTGCCTGTTGGGGGGGAGAGACCCAGTACTTC
TRBJ2-7,TRBV30,.,.,13,CAWSRGASYEQYF,TGTGCCTGGAGCAGGGGGGCCTCCTACGAGCAGTACTTC
TRBJ2-5,TRBV4-1,.,.,15,CASSQDSLQQETQYF,TGCGCCAGCAGCCAAGACTCCCTACAGCAAGAGACCCAGTACTTC
TRBJ1-1,TRBV27,.,.,15,CASSNSFGKNTEAFF,TGTGCCAGCAGCAACAGTTTTGGAAAGAACACTGAAGCTTTCTTT
TRBJ1-2,TRBV7-2,once,.,14,CASSPLGTNYGYTF,TGTGCCAGCAGCCCGCTAGGGACGAACTATGGCTACACCTTC
TRBJ2-7,TRBV13,large,TRBD2,16,CASSLDPGGFGNEQYF,TGTGCCAGCAGCTTAGACCCCGGGGGGTTTGGGAACGAGCAGTACTTC
TRBJ1-5,TRBV2,.,.,15,CASRDGGASNQPQHF,TGTGCCAGCAGGGATGGGGGCGCGAGCAATCAGCCCCAGCATTTT
TRBJ1-6,TRBV21-1,.,.,16,CARKGVSGGYNSPLHF,TGTGCCAGAAAGGGGGTGTCAGGGGGTTATAATTCACCCCTCCACTTT
TRBJ2-7,TRBV27,.,.,13,CASSARDPHEQYF,TGTGCCAGCAGTGCCCGGGACCCCCACGAGCAGTACTTC
TRBJ2-7,TRBV13,once,TRBD2,15,CASSLGAGASYEQYF,TGTGCCAGCAGCTTAGGAGCGGGGGCCTCCTACGAGCAGTACTTC
TRBJ2-1,TRBV19,once,TRBD1,15,CASTGTGVRPNEQFF,TGTGCCAGTACCGGGACAGGGGTCAGACCCAATGAGCAGTTCTTC
TRBJ2-7,TRBV7-9,.,.,15,CASSRFAGPLYEQYF,TGTGCCAGCAGCCGTTTTGCTGGGCCTCTCTACGAGCAGTACTTC
TRBJ2-7,TRBV5-6,.,TRBD1,15,CASSSQTGRSYEQYF,TGTGCCAGCAGCTCTCAGACAGGGCGCTCCTACGAGCAGTACTTC
TRBJ1-1,TRBV18,.,.,14,CASSPPTGYTEAFF,TGTGCCAGCTCACCACCTACAGGATACACTGAAGCTTTCTTT
TRBJ2-2,TRBV30,once,.,18,CAWSDYTPRQGYTGELFF,TGTGCCTGGAGCGACTATACCCCGCGCCAGGGATACACCGGGGAGCTGTTTTTT
TRBJ2-1,TRBV4-3,.,.,21,CASSQDPSGSPFFSSYNEQFF,TGCGCCAGCAGCCAAGATCCCTCCGGCAGCCCGTTTTTTAGCTCCTACAATGAGCAGTTCTTC
TRBJ2-2,TRBV11-1,.,.,14,CASSWAGAPGELFF,TGTGCCAGCAGCTGGGCAGGGGCGCCCGGGGAGCTGTTTTTT
TRBJ2-1,TRBV7-9,.,.,12,CASSLSGYEQFF,TGTGCCAGCAGCTTGTCGGGGTATGAGCAGTTCTTC
TRBJ2-7,TRBV4-1,once,TRBD1,14,CASSRSQGVDEQYF,TGCGCCAGCAGCCGATCCCAGGGGGTGGACGAGCAGTACTTC
TRBJ1-4,TRBV6-6,.,TRBD1,15,CASSLDRVANEKLFF,TGTGCCAGCAGTTTGGACAGGGTAGCTAATGAAAAACTGTTTTTT
TRBJ2-5,TRBV7-9,.,.,14,CASSLAQTQETQYF,TGTGCCAGCAGCTTAGCCCAGACCCAAGAGACCCAGTACTTC
TRBJ2-5,TRBV27,.,.,15,CASSPLPGVGETQYF,TGTGCCAGCAGTCCTCTCCCCGGGGTTGGGGAGACCCAGTACTTC
TRBJ2-2,TRBV30,.,.,14,CAWGPGAGSGELFF,TGTGCCTGGGGCCCCGGGGCAGGGAGCGGGGAGCTGTTTTTT
TRBJ2-5,TRBV6-5,.,TRBD2,16,CASSYVASGGRETQYF,TGTGCCAGCAGTTACGTGGCTAGCGGGGGGCGGGAGACCCAGTACTTC
TRBJ2-7,TRBV27,.,.,16,CASSLYPGGAYYEQYF,TGTGCCAGCAGTTTATATCCCGGCGGGGCATACTACGAGCAGTACTTC
TRBJ2-7,TRBV7-8,.,TRBD1,15,CASSPGRGQNYEQYF,TGTGCCAGCAGCCCCGGAAGGGGGCAGAACTACGAGCAGTACTTC
TRBJ1-1,TRBV19,.,TRBD1,13,CASKPQPQGEAFF,TGTGCCAGTAAACCCCAACCACAGGGGGAAGCTTTCTTT
TRBJ2-1,TRBV7-7,.,.,14,CASSLGYSNDEQFF,TGTGCCAGCAGCTTGGGGTATAGCAACGATGAGCAGTTCTTC
TRBJ1-5,TRBV28,.,.,13,CASSQGENQPQHF,TGTGCCAGCAGTCAGGGAGAGAATCAGCCCCAGCATTTT
TRBJ2-3,TRBV4-1,.,TRBD2,18,CASSQDKLAGGSTDTQYF,TGCGCCAGCAGCCAAGATAAGCTAGCGGGGGGTAGCACAGATACGCAGTATTTT
TRBJ2-2,TRBV5-1,.,TRBD1,15,CASSSGTGLTGELFF,TGCGCCAGCAGCTCTGGGACAGGCCTCACCGGGGAGCTGTTTTTT
TRBJ1-1,TRBV6-5,.,TRBD1,15,CASRRDRAYGTEAFF,TGTGCCAGCCGAAGGGACAGGGCTTACGGCACTGAAGCTTTCTTT
TRBJ1-4,TRBV5-6,.,.,11,CASSLGGKLFF,TGTGCCAGCAGCTTAGGAGGAAAACTGTTTTTT
TRBJ2-3,TRBV11-3,.,.,14,CASSGDSSPDTQYF,TGTGCCAGCAGCGGGGACTCCAGCCCAGATACGCAGTATTTT
TRBJ1-2,TRBV28,.,.,13,CASSPTSDYGYTF,TGTGCCAGCAGTCCGACATCGGACTATGGCTACACCTTC
TRBJ2-1,TRBV9,.,.,13,CASSVESWNEQFF,TGTGCCAGCAGCGTAGAATCTTGGAATGAGCAGTTCTTC
TRBJ2-7,TRBV4-3,few,.,15,CASSQDGGPDREQYF,TGCGCCAGCAGCCAAGATGGAGGGCCGGATCGCGAGCAGTACTTC
TRBJ1-1,TRBV9,.,.,13,CASSAPPVSEAFF,TGTGCCAGCAGCGCCCCCCCGGTGAGTGAAGCTTTCTTT
TRBJ2-1,TRBV6-4,.,TRBD2,14,CASSEGGSGDEQFF,TGTGCCAGCAGTGAGGGCGGGAGTGGCGATGAGCAGTTCTTC
TRBJ2-1,TRBV27,.,TRBD2,15,CASSLGGGGPNEQFF,TGTGCCAGCAGTTTAGGTGGCGGGGGGCCCAATGAGCAGTTCTTC
TRBJ2-5,TRBV7-6,.,TRBD2,15,CASSLVAGGQETQYF,TGTGCCAGCAGCTTAGTAGCGGGAGGACAAGAGACCCAGTACTTC
TRBJ1-1,TRBV11-2,.,.,14,CASSLVTSPLGAFF,TGTGCCAGCAGCTTAGTCACCTCACCCCTCGGAGCTTTCTTT
TRBJ1-2,TRBV5-6,.,.,19,CASSLAAGVGAARLYGYTF,TGTGCCAGCAGCTTGGCCGCCGGGGTGGGGGCGGCTCGTTTGTATGGCTACACCTTC
TRBJ2-2,TRBV6-4,few,.,13,CASSDRDTGELFF,TGTGCCAGCAGTGACAGGGACACCGGGGAGCTGTTTTTT
TRBJ2-2,TRBV28,.,.,15,CASSLWLGPTGELFF,TGTGCCAGCAGTTTATGGCTGGGGCCCACCGGGGAGCTGTTTTTT
TRBJ2-5,TRBV28,.,TRBD2,18,CASSLLGPREALQETQYF,TGTGCCAGCAGTTTGTTAGGCCCGCGGGAGGCCCTACAAGAGACCCAGTACTTC
TRBJ2-1,TRBV27,.,TRBD2,16,CASSPPTGLVINEQFF,TGTGCCAGCTCCCCCCCCACGGGACTAGTAATCAATGAGCAGTTCTTC
TRBJ2-3,TRBV2,.,.,15,CASRAGPSPTDTQYF,TGTGCCAGCAGGGCCGGGCCCTCTCCCACAGATACGCAGTATTTT
TRBJ2-3,TRBV7-6,.,.,12,CASSLGLEAQYF,TGTGCCAGCAGCTTAGGACTAGAGGCGCAGTATTTT
TRBJ1-2,TRBV29-1,medium-sized,.,14,CSVDIADSVYGYTF,TGCAGCGTTGACATCGCAGACAGCGTCTATGGCTACACCTTC
TRBJ2-1,TRBV7-6,.,.,15,CASSLKLGRRDEQFF,TGTGCCAGCAGCTTAAAGCTGGGGAGGAGGGATGAGCAGTTCTTC
TRBJ1-1,TRBV19,.,.,13,CASSVPYITEAFF,TGTGCCAGTAGTGTCCCGTACATAACTGAAGCTTTCTTT
TRBJ2-2,TRBV28,.,.,17,CASSLYGEGVNTGELFF,TGTGCCAGCAGTTTATATGGCGAAGGGGTGAACACCGGGGAGCTGTTTTTT
TRBJ2-3,TRBV4-1,.,.,15,CASSHLRDFTDTQYF,TGCGCCAGCAGCCATCTCCGGGACTTCACAGATACGCAGTATTTT
TRBJ2-1,TRBV7-9,medium-sized,.,13,CASSFTGGDEQFF,TGTGCCAGCAGCTTTACAGGGGGGGATGAGCAGTTCTTC
TRBJ1-1,TRBV9,.,.,15,CASSAGQPATTEAFF,TGTGCCAGCAGCGCCGGACAACCGGCCACCACTGAAGCTTTCTTT